Listed here are 24 T cell receptor beta chains from one sample, sequenced in a study of shared clonotypes between healthy human individuals. This table comes from immunoSEQ multiplex PCR, and its TCRdb copy is limited to in-frame clones, with some not included. The sample holds 1.6 million or so clones, approximately 98.5% seen once. Sample: naive CD4+ T cells sorted from blood. The subset denotes: CD45RA+ positively selected. Receptor source: a man younger than 40 in good health.

The chain links TRBV19 to TRBJ2-6; D unclear. This CDR3 has 15 residues. The V gene lost 4 bases and the J gene lost 0 bases, with 7 bases spanning the gap. The germline gives CDR1 LNHDA, CDR2 SQIVND (reference sequence). The CDR3 loop is CASSSGRSGANVLTF. CDR3 bases: TGTGCCAGTAGTAGTGGGCGCTCTGGGGCCAACGTCCTGACTTTC. Full variable domain (remainder filled in from reference TRBV19 and TRBJ2-6): DGGITQSPKYLFRKEGQNVTLSCEQNLNHDAMYWYRQDPGQGLRLIYYSQIVNDFQKGDIAEGYSVSREKKESFPLTVTSAQKNPTAFYLCASSSGRSGANVLTFGAGSRLTVL.

The chain links TRBV7-9 to TRBJ1-2; D is possibly TRBD1 (5 bases). This CDR3 has 17 amino acids. Trimming took 6 bases from V and 5 from J, leaving 25 bases between them. Germline CDR1 and CDR2: SEHNR and FQNEAQ (reference sequence). CDR3 nucleotide sequence: TGTGCCAGCAGGACCTATCCCGGGGGTACGGGGGAATATGGCTACACCTTC. Its protein is CASRTYPGGTGEYGYTF.

The table lists this clone with a count of one. The chain links TRBV5-4 to TRBJ2-1, with 8 positions matching TRBD2. The CDR3 length is 15 residues. V trimming: 1 base; J trimming: 5 bases; junction bases outside the gene matches: 5. Germline V gene sequence: CDR1 SGHNT, CDR2 YYREEE (reference sequence). CDR3 sequence: CASSLRGGSNNEQFF. CDR3 sequence (DNA): TGTGCCAGCAGCTTGCGGGGGGGGTCTAACAATGAGCAGTTCTTC.

V gene TRBV6-5 combines with J gene TRBJ1-2; possibly TRBD1 for D (6 bases). The CDR3 spans 14 residues. Germline V gives CDR1 MNHEY, CDR2 SVGAGI. The germline V and J ends were trimmed by 5 bases and 2 bases, with 12 bases remaining between them. CDR3: CASSPDGGNYGYTF. CDR3 nucleotide sequence: TGTGCCAGCAGTCCAGATGGGGGCAACTATGGCTACACCTTC.

V usage is TRBV7-9 and J usage is TRBJ2-3; D remains unclear. The length of the CDR3 is 15 residues. Per germline, CDR1 SEHNR and CDR2 FQNEAQ (reference sequence). The germline V and J ends were trimmed by 1 base and 4 bases, with 12 bases remaining between them. CDR3 in amino acids: CASSLEGRNADTQYF. DNA of the CDR3: TGTGCCAGCAGCTTAGAAGGCAGAAATGCAGATACGCAGTATTTT.

V usage is TRBV6-6 and J usage is TRBJ2-5, with D uncertain. The V gene lost 0 bases and the J gene lost 1 base, with 6 bases spanning the gap. From germline, CDR1 is MNHNY and CDR2 SVGAGI (reference sequence). The CDR3 has 14 residues. The CDR3 is CASSYSGTQETQYF. The CDR3 DNA sequence: TGTGCCAGCAGTTACTCCGGCACCCAAGAGACCCAGTACTTC.

The V gene is TRBV25-1, the J gene TRBJ1-2; unclear D gene. Trimming took 2 bases from V and 7 from J, leaving 11 bases between them. This CDR3 is built from 13 residues. Germline V lookup: CDR1 MGHDK, CDR2 SYGVNS. The CDR3 sequence: CASSEVGVTGYTF. CDR3 nucleotides: TGTGCCAGCAGTGAAGTCGGGGTTACTGGCTACACCTTC.

CDR3 DNA sequence: TGTGCCAGCAGTGAAACCTCCTCTCGCTACAATGAGCAGTTCTTC. Its translation is CASSETSSRYNEQFF. The chain is built from TRBV25-1 and TRBJ2-1; D is uncertain. Per the germline V gene, CDR1 is MGHDK and CDR2 is SYGVNS. The CDR3 runs to 15 residues. V dropped 2 bases and J dropped 3 bases, with 11 bases sitting between them. The whole variable domain, filled in from reference TRBV25-1 and TRBJ2-1, reads EADIYQTPRYLVIGTGKKITLECSQTMGHDKMYWYQQDPGMELHLIHYSYGVNSTEKGDLSSESTVSRIRTEHFPLTLESARPSHTSQYLCASSETSSRYNEQFFGPGTRLTVL.

The chain is built from TRBV27 and TRBJ2-7, with 7 bases lining up with TRBD2. V shed 8 bases, J shed 2 bases, and the junction held 15 bases outside the gene matches. The germline gives CDR1 MNHEY, CDR2 SMNVEV (reference sequence). This CDR3 is 16 amino acids long. The CDR3 is CASRASGTAGAYEQYF. CDR3 nucleotides: TGTGCCAGCCGGGCTTCCGGGACGGCGGGGGCCTACGAGCAGTACTTC.

The chain employs TRBV5-5 and TRBJ1-4; D call uncertain. Germline values: CDR1 SGHKS, CDR2 YYEKEE (reference sequence). V lost 0 bases and J lost 8, with 14 bases in between. The CDR3 runs 15 residues. The CDR3 coding sequence is TGTGCCAGCAGCTTGGAAGGCGGGAGAGGGGAAAAACTGTTTTTT. Translating gives CASSLEGGRGEKLFF.

This clone is a singleton in its sample. V usage is TRBV7-2 and J usage is TRBJ1-3, with D maybe TRBD1 (5 bases). The CDR3 has 19 residues. Germline V CDR1 and CDR2: SGHTA, FQGNSA. V lost 2 bases and J 0 bases, leaving 20 bases between the germline ends. The CDR3, as DNA: TGTGCCAGCAGCTTACGGTTCAACTCAGGGCAGAGCTCTGGAAACACCATATATTTT. Amino acid sequence: CASSLRFNSGQSSGNTIYF. Drawing the rest from reference TRBV7-2 and TRBJ1-3, the complete variable domain is GAGVSQSPSNKVTEKGKDVELRCDPISGHTALYWYRQSLGQGLEFLIYFQGNSAPDKSGLPSDRFSAERTGGSVSTLTIQRTQQEDSAVYLCASSLRFNSGQSSGNTIYFGEGSWLTVV.

This chain connects TRBV2 to TRBJ2-2, with TRBD2 matching 8 bases. Per germline, CDR1 SNHLY and CDR2 FYNNEI. The CDR3 extends over 16 amino acids. The V segment lost 1 base and the J segment 5 bases; nucleotides outside the gene matches: 6. The CDR3 sequence: CASSEEASGLTGELFF. The CDR3 DNA sequence: TGTGCCAGCAGTGAAGAGGCTAGCGGGCTTACCGGGGAGCTGTTTTTT.

This clone was picked up one time. Other DNA sequences from this sample encode an identical CDR3 as well. The chain joins TRBV5-1 to TRBJ1-2; no firm D call. This CDR3 is built from 13 residues. V was shortened by 0 bases and J by 5 bases, with 8 bases between the two germline ends. Germline V gene lookup returns CDR1 SGHRS and CDR2 YFSETQ. The CDR3 DNA is TGCGCCAGCAGCTTGGGTCAGTTGTATGGCTACACCTTC. Translating gives CASSLGQLYGYTF. The variable domain in full, with the rest retrieved from reference TRBV5-1 and TRBJ1-2, is KAGVTQTPRYLIKTRGQQVTLSCSPISGHRSVSWYQQTPGQGLQFLFEYFSETQRNKGNFPGRFSGRQFSNSRSEMNVSTLELGDSALYLCASSLGQLYGYTFGSGTRLTVV.

The J gene is TRBJ1-1, the V gene TRBV5-1, with D possibly matching TRBD1 (5 bases). CDR1 SGHRS and CDR2 YFSETQ come from the germline V gene. Trimming pared 5 bases from V and 11 bases from J, leaving 22 bases between. CDR3 size: 14 residues. CDR3 DNA sequence: TGCGCCAGCAGTATGGACCCCAAGAGCGGGGACGCTTTCTTT. It yields the protein CASSMDPKSGDAFF.

The chain uses TRBV29-1 and TRBJ1-1; D is possibly TRBD1 (5 bases). The CDR3 consists of 14 residues. With 5 bases removed from V and 1 base from J, the gap between germline ends came to 14 bases. CDR1 SQVTM and CDR2 ANQGSEA come from the germline V gene. The CDR3 region has the DNA TGCAGCGTTAGAAGTAAGGGGCGGAACACTGAAGCTTTCTTT. The encoded protein is CSVRSKGRNTEAFF.

This clone was recorded only once. The chain recombines TRBV5-4 with TRBJ2-1; 12 nucleotides agree with TRBD2. V shed 2 bases, J shed 6 bases, and the junction held 6 bases outside the gene matches. Germline values: CDR1 SGHNT, CDR2 YYREEE (reference sequence). The CDR3 spans 16 residues. The DNA of the CDR3 is TGTGCCAGCAGCTTTTATCGACTAGCGGGAGTCAATGAGCAGTTCTTC. It is translated as CASSFYRLAGVNEQFF.

This clone was detected once. This chain links TRBV5-1 with TRBJ2-1; 8 bases are shared with TRBD1. CDR3 length: 15 amino acids. In germline, CDR1 is SGHRS, CDR2 YFSETQ. Unmatched junction bases numbered 9, after V lost 5 bases and J lost 5 bases. The CDR3 reads CASSPGGTGHNEQFF. As DNA, the CDR3 is TGCGCCAGCAGTCCTGGGGGGACAGGACACAATGAGCAGTTCTTC.

V usage is TRBV28 and J usage is TRBJ1-1; D is perhaps TRBD1 (6 bases). Trimming pared 6 bases from V and 1 base from J, leaving 9 bases between. The CDR3 extends over 13 amino acids. The germline gives CDR1 MDHEN, CDR2 SYDVKM. This chain's CDR3 is CASRPTGNTEAFF. In DNA, the CDR3 is TGTGCCAGCAGACCGACAGGGAACACTGAAGCTTTCTTT.

On this clone itself: Within the sample, other DNA sequences also encode this same CDR3. V usage is TRBV7-9 and J usage is TRBJ2-2, with D possibly matching TRBD1 (6 bases). Germline CDR1 is SEHNR and CDR2 is FQNEAQ (reference sequence). The CDR3 spans 13 residues. V was trimmed by 4 bases and J by 4 bases, leaving 7 bases between them. As DNA, the CDR3 is TGTGCCAGCAGCTCCAGGGGCACCGGGGAGCTGTTTTTT. It yields the protein CASSSRGTGELFF.

This sequence joins TRBV5-1 and TRBJ2-1; the D is unclear. Trimming removed 6 bases at V and 0 bases at J, with 13 bases between. CDR3 length equals 15 residues. Germline V gene sequence: CDR1 SGHRS, CDR2 YFSETQ. The CDR3 loop is CASKIGSISYNEQFF. CDR3 in DNA: TGCGCCAGCAAAATCGGTAGCATCTCCTACAATGAGCAGTTCTTC.

The chain is built from TRBV2 and TRBJ1-5; D is possibly TRBD1 (6 bases). The germline V gene has CDR1 SNHLY and CDR2 FYNNEI. V was pared by 1 base and J by 2 bases, with 12 bases between. The CDR3 has 16 residues. CDR3 in DNA: TGTGCCAGCAGTGAAGGTTGGCCAGGGGGCAATCAGCCCCAGCATTTT. Amino acid sequence: CASSEGWPGGNQPQHF.

About this clone itself: The sample carries other DNA sequences with the same CDR3. The rearrangement joins TRBV18 to TRBJ2-3, with D perhaps matching TRBD2 (5 bases). Trimming cost V 2 bases and J 3 bases, with 9 bases left between them. CDR3 length: 14 residues. Germline V gene sequence: CDR1 KGHSH, CDR2 LQKENI. The CDR3 sequence: CASSPLSGTDTQYF. The CDR3, as DNA: TGTGCCAGCTCACCATTAAGCGGAACAGATACGCAGTATTTT.

The chain uses TRBV7-9 and TRBJ2-2; tentatively, D is TRBD2 (5 bases). This CDR3 region has 14 residues. The germline V gene encodes CDR1 SEHNR and CDR2 FQNEAQ (reference sequence). Trimming took off 10 bases at V and 3 bases at J, with 15 bases between the two ends. CDR3 in amino acids: CATEPRVDTGELFF. The CDR3, as DNA: TGTGCCACTGAACCGCGGGTGGACACCGGGGAGCTGTTTTTT.

Concerning this clone: Other DNA sequences of this sample code for an identical CDR3. CDR3 coding DNA: TGTGCCAGCAGCGTAGCACCCGGCACAGATACGCAGTATTTT. It specifies CASSVAPGTDTQYF. The V and J genes are TRBV9 and TRBJ2-3, with D hard to call. V was shortened by 0 bases and J by 1 base, with 6 bases between the two germline ends. Germline CDR1 and CDR2: SGDLS and YYNGEE. The CDR3 is made up of 14 amino acids.